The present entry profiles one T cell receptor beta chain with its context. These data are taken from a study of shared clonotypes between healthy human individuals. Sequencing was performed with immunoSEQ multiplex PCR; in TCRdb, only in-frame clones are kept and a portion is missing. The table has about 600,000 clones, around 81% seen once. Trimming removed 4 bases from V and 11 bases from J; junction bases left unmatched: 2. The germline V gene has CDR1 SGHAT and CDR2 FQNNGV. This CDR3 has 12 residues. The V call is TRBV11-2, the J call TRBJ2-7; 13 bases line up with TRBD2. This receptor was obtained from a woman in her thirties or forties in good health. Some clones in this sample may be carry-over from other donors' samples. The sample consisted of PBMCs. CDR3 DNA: TGTGCCAGCAGCTCTGGGACTAGCGGGGAGTACTTC. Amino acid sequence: CASSSGTSGEYF.